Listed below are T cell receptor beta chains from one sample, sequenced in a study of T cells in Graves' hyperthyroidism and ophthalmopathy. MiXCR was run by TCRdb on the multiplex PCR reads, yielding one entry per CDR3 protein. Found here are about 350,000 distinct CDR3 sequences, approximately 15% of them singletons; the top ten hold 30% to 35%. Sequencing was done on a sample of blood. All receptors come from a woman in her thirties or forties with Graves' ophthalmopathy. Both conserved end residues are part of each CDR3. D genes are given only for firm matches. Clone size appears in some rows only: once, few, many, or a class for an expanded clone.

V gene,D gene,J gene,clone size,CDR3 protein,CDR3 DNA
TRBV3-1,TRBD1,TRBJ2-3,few,CASSQDRISLWFHRGQGTDTQYF,TGTGCCAGCAGCCAAGATCGAATCTCCCTTTGGTTTCACAGGGGGCAAGGCACAGATACGCAGTATTTT
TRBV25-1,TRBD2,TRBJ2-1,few,CATQSGSSYNEQFF,TGTGCCACCCAAAGCGGGAGCTCCTACAATGAGCAGTTCTTC
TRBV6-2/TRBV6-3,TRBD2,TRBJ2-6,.,CASSSAGRVSGANVLTF,TGTGCCAGCAGTTCCGCAGGGAGGGTATCTGGGGCCAACGTCCTGACTTTC
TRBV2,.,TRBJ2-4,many,CASSVRDSSVVAKNIQYF,TGTGCCAGCAGTGTACGGGACTCGTCCGTAGTTGCCAAAAACATTCAGTACTTC
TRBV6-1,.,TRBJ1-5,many,CASREDVRSNQPQHF,TGTGCCAGCAGAGAAGATGTCCGGAGCAATCAGCCCCAGCATTTT
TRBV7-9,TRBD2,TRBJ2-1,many,CASSGAGLDNEQFF,TGTGCCAGTAGCGGAGCGGGGCTTGACAATGAGCAGTTCTTC
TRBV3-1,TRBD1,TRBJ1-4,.,CASRRSQGANEKLFF,TGTGCCAGCAGACGATCGCAGGGGGCTAATGAAAAACTGTTTTTT
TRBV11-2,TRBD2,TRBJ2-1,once,CASSFRGLAGVGHNEQFF,TGTGCCAGCAGCTTTCGCGGACTAGCGGGGGTTGGACACAATGAGCAGTTCTTC
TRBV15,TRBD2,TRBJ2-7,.,CATSRVWGGYEQYF,TGTGCCACCAGCAGAGTTTGGGGGGGCTACGAGCAGTACTTC
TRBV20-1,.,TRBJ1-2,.,CSAREQGTSLYGYTF,TGCAGTGCTAGAGAGCAGGGGACATCCTTATATGGCTACACCTTC
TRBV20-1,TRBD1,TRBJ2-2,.,CSATGTGGAGELFF,TGCAGTGCCACCGGGACAGGGGGCGCCGGGGAGCTGTTTTTT
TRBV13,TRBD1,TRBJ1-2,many,CASSQRGQEAYGYTF,TGTGCCAGCAGCCAGAGGGGACAGGAGGCTTATGGCTACACCTTC
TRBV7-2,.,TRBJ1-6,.,CASSSGGGGSYNSPLHF,TGTGCCAGCAGCTCGGGTGGAGGGGGCTCCTATAATTCACCCCTCCACTTT
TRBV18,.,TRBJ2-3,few,CASSNTPTALSTDTQYF,TGTGCCAGCTCAAATACCCCGACTGCACTAAGCACAGATACGCAGTATTTT
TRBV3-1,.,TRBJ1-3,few,CASSQLPLGSSGNTIYF,TGTGCCAGCAGCCAGCTCCCACTGGGGAGCTCTGGAAACACCATATATTTT
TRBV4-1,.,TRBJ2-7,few,CASSQVVSYEQYF,TGCGCCAGCAGCCAAGTGGTGAGCTACGAGCAGTACTTC
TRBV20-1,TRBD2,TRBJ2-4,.,CSARDELVAGHIQYF,TGCAGTGCTAGAGATGAGTTGGTAGCGGGGCACATTCAGTACTTC
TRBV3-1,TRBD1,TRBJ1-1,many,CASTHRQGQNTEAFF,TGTGCCAGCACCCATCGACAGGGACAGAACACTGAAGCTTTCTTT
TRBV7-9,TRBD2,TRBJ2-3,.,CASSPFAGGTDTQYF,TGTGCCAGCAGCCCTTTCGCGGGGGGCACAGATACGCAGTATTTT
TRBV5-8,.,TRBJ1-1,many,CASSLPSGPNTEAFF,TGTGCCAGCAGCCTACCTTCGGGTCCGAACACTGAAGCTTTCTTT
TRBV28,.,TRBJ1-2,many,CASSYIDTNYGYTF,TGTGCCAGCAGTTATATCGACACTAACTATGGCTACACCTTC
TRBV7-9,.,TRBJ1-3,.,CASSYSRLVDTIYF,TGTGCCAGCAGCTATAGTCGTTTGGTAGACACCATATATTTT
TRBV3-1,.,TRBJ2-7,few,CASSQGSPRGISYEQYF,TGTGCCAGCAGCCAAGGATCCCCGAGGGGGATCTCCTACGAGCAGTACTTC
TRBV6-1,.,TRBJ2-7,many,CASRGIGGAYEQYF,TGTGCCAGCAGGGGAATAGGGGGGGCGTACGAGCAGTACTTC
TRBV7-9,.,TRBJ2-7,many,CASGGRTYEQYF,TGTGCCAGCGGGGGACGTACCTACGAGCAGTACTTC
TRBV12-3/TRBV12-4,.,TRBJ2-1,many,CASSYSRIGEQFF,TGTGCCAGCAGTTATTCCCGAATTGGGGAGCAGTTCTTC
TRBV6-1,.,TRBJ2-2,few,CASREIRDSRDTGELFF,TGTGCCAGCAGAGAAATAAGGGACTCAAGGGACACCGGGGAGCTGTTTTTT
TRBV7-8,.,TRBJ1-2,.,CASSQGTLAWGYTF,TGTGCCAGCAGCCAAGGGACTCTGGCTTGGGGCTACACCTTC
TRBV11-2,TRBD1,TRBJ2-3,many,CASSLDPDRGGLDTQYF,TGTGCCAGCAGCTTAGATCCGGACAGGGGAGGCTTAGATACGCAGTATTTT
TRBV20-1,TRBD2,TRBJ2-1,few,CSAIVTSGGALNEQFF,TGCAGTGCTATTGTTACTAGCGGGGGGGCCTTGAATGAGCAGTTCTTC
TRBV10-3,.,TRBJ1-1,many,CAISAGDTEAFF,TGTGCCATCAGTGCAGGGGACACTGAAGCTTTCTTT
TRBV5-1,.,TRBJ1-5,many,CASSEGGPNQPQHF,TGCGCCAGCAGCGAGGGGGGACCCAATCAGCCCCAGCATTTT
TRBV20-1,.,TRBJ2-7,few,CSARDRGRSYEQYF,TGCAGTGCTAGAGATCGGGGCCGCTCCTACGAGCAGTACTTC
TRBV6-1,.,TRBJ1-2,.,CASSGFTGLVGYGYTF,TGTGCCAGCAGTGGTTTCACAGGGTTAGTTGGCTATGGCTACACCTTC
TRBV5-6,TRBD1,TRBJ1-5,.,CASRYRTGQVIKGNQPQHF,TGTGCCAGCAGATACCGAACGGGACAGGTAATCAAGGGCAATCAGCCCCAGCATTTT
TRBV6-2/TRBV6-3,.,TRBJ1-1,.,CASSARQVLMNTEAFF,TGTGCCAGCAGTGCACGACAGGTCCTTATGAACACTGAAGCTTTCTTT
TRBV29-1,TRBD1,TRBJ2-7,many,CSVAGTGIYEQYF,TGCAGCGTTGCCGGGACAGGGATCTACGAGCAGTACTTC
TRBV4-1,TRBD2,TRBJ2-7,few,CASSQASGGPAYEQYF,TGCGCCAGCAGCCAAGCTAGCGGGGGGCCGGCCTACGAGCAGTACTTC
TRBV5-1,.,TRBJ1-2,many,CASSLRGVGNGYTF,TGCGCCAGCAGCTTACGCGGGGTAGGGAATGGCTACACCTTC
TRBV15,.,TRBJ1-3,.,CATSRDQGYTIYF,TGTGCCACCAGCAGAGACCAGGGATACACCATATATTTT
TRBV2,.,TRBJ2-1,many,CASRWANEQFF,TGTGCCAGCCGGTGGGCCAATGAGCAGTTCTTC
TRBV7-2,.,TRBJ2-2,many,CASSYKGGGTGELFF,TGTGCCAGCAGTTACAAGGGAGGAGGCACCGGGGAGCTGTTTTTT
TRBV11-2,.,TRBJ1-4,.,CASSLDLGLGEKLFF,TGTGCCAGCAGCTTAGATCTCGGACTGGGGGAAAAACTGTTTTTT
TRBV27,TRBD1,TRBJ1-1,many,CASSLYLGTENTEAFF,TGTGCCAGCAGTTTATACCTCGGGACAGAAAACACTGAAGCTTTCTTT
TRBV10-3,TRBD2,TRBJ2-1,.,CAIRGDKRGGRNEQFF,TGTGCCATCAGGGGGGACAAGCGGGGGGGCCGGAATGAGCAGTTCTTC
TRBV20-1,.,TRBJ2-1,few,CSARVIRARSYNEQFF,TGCAGTGCTAGAGTAATCCGCGCGCGCTCCTACAATGAGCAGTTCTTC
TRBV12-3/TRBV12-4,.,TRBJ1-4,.,CASSLTSGPTNEKLFF,TGTGCCAGCAGTTTAACGTCGGGGCCAACTAATGAAAAACTGTTTTTT
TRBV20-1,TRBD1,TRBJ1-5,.,CSGSTGGPQPQHF,TGCAGTGGTTCGACAGGGGGCCCTCAGCCCCAGCATTTT